This TCR beta chain was sequenced for a study of monozygotic twins with inflammatory bowel disease. Regarding this clonotype: What it binds is not known.

Study outcomes and limitations: The results supported no single strong signal or clonotype associated with IBD.

One entry per CDR3 protein, without DNA, is what TCRdb gives after re-calling the 5' RACE reads. The sample has roughly 300,000 distinct CDR3 sequences; the top ten hold about 5%. Germline V gene lookup returns CDR1 DFQATT and CDR2 SNEGSKA (reference sequence). This CDR3 comprises 13 residues. The sample was blood. The chain has TRBV20-1 and TRBJ2-2; TCRdb lists TRBD2, though no DNA is available to test this call. This receptor was taken from a human donor with ulcerative colitis or Crohn's disease, or a healthy co-twin of an affected twin (not recorded which). CDR3 region: CSTTSGATGELFF.